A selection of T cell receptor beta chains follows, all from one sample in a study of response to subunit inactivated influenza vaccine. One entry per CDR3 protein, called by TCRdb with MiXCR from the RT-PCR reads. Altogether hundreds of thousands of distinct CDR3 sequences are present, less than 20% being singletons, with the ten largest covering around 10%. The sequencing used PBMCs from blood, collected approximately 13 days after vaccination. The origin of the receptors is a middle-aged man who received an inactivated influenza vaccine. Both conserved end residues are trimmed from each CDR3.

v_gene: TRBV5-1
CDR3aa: ASSWTGLDNEQF

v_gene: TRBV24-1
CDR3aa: ATTGGVTDTQY

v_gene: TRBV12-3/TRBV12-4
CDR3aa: ASSIRLAGSYEQF

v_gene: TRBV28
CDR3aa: ASSRLGYEQY

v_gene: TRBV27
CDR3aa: ASSLVGGSSYEQY

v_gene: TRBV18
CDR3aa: ASSSQARISGANVLT

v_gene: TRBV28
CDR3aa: ASSSNSGYNEQF

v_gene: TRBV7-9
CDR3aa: ASSLDGGEYNEQF

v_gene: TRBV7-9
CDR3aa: ASSPSGAGGGNTIY

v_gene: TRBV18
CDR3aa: ASSRNYYEQY

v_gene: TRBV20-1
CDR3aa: SARAGTGREKLF

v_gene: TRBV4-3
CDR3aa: ASSWGLAGTSYEQY